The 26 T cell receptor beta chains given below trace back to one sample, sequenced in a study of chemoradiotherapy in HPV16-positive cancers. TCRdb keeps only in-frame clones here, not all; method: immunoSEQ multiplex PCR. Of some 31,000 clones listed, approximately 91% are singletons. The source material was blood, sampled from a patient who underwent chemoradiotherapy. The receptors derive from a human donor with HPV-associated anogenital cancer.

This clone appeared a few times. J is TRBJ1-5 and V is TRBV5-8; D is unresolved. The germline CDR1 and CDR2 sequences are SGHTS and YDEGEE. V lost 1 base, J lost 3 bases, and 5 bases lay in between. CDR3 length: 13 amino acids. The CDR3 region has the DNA TGTGCCAGCAGCTTGATGCTCAATCAGCCCCAGCATTTT. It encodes CASSLMLNQPQHF.

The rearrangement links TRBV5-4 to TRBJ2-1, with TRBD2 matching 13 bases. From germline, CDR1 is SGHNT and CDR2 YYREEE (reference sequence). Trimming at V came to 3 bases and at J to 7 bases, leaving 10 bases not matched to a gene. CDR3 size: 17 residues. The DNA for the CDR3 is TGTGCCAGCAGCTCTGGCGCACTAGCGGGGGGGGATAATGAGCAGTTCTTC. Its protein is CASSSGALAGGDNEQFF.

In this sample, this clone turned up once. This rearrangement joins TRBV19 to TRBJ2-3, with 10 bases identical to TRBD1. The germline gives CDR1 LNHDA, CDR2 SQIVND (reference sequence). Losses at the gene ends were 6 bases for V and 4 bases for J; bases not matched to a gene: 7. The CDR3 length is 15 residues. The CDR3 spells CASRTGTGAADTQYF. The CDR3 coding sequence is TGTGCCAGTAGAACGGGGACAGGGGCCGCAGATACGCAGTATTTT.

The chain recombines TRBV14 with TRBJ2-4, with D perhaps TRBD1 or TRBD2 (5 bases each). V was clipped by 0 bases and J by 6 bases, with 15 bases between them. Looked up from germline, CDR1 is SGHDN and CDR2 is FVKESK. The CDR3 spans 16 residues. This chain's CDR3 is CASSQEGTWAPNIQYF. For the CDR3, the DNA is TGTGCCAGCAGCCAAGAGGGGACGTGGGCTCCAAACATTCAGTACTTC.

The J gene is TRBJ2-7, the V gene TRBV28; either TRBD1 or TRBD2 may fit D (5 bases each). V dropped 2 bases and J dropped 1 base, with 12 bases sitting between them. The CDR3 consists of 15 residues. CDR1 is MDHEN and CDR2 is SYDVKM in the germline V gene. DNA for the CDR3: TGTGCCAGCAGTTTACCCCTGGGACCATCCTACGAGCAGTACTTC. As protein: CASSLPLGPSYEQYF.

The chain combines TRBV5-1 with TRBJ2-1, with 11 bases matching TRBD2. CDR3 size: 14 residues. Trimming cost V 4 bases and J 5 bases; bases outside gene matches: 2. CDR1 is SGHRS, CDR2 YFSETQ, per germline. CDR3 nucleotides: TGCGCCAGCAGCCCGGGACTAGCGGACAATGAGCAGTTCTTC. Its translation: CASSPGLADNEQFF.

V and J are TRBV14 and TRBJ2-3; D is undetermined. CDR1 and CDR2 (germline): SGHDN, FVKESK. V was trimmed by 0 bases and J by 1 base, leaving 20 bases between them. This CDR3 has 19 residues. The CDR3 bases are TGTGCCAGCAGCCAAGAAAGGGTTGTCGACGTCTCCCGCACAGATACGCAGTATTTT. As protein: CASSQERVVDVSRTDTQYF. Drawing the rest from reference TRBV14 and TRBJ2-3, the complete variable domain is EAGVTQFPSHSVIEKGQTVTLRCDPISGHDNLYWYRRVMGKEIKFLLHFVKESKQDESGMPNNRFLAERTGGTYSTLKVQPAELEDSGVYFCASSQERVVDVSRTDTQYFGPGTRLTVL.

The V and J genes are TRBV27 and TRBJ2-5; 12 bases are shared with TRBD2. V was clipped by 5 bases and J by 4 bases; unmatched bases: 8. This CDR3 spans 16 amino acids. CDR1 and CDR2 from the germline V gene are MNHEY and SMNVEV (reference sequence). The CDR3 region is CASSPTSGSRLETQYF. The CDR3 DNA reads TGTGCCAGCAGTCCGACTAGCGGGAGTAGGTTAGAGACCCAGTACTTC.

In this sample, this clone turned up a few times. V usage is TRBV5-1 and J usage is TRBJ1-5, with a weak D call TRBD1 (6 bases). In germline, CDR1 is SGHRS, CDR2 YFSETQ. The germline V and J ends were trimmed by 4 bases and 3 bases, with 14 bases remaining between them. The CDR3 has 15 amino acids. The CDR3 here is CASSLTGIPNQPQHF. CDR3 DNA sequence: TGCGCCAGCAGCCTCACAGGGATCCCCAATCAGCCCCAGCATTTT.

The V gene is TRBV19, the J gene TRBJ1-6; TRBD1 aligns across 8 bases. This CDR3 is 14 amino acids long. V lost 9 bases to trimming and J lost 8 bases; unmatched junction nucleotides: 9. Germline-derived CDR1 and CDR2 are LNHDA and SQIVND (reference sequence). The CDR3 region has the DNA TGTGCCAGCCATTCGACAGGGGTGGATTCACCCCTCCACTTT. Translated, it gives CASHSTGVDSPLHF. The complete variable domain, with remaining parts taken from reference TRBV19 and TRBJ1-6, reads DGGITQSPKYLFRKEGQNVTLSCEQNLNHDAMYWYRQDPGQGLRLIYYSQIVNDFQKGDIAEGYSVSREKKESFPLTVTSAQKNPTAFYLCASHSTGVDSPLHFGNGTRLTVT.

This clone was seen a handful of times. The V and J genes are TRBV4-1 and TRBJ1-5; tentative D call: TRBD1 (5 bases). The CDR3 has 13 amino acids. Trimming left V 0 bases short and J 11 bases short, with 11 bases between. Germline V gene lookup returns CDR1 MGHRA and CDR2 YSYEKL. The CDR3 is CASSQDQGGTQHF. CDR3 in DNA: TGCGCCAGCAGCCAAGATCAGGGAGGCACCCAGCATTTT.

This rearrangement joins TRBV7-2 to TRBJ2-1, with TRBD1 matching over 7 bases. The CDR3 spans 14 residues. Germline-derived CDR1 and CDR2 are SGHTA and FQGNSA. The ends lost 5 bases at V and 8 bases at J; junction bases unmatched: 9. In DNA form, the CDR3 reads TGTGCCAGCAGCCCACACGGCACAGGGGATGAGCAGTTCTTC. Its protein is CASSPHGTGDEQFF.

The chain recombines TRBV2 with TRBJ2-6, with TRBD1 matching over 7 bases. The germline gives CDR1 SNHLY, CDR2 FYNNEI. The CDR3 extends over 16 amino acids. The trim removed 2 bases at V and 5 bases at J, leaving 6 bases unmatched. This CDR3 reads CASSERDSPRANVLTF. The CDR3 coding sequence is TGTGCCAGCAGTGAAAGGGACAGCCCTCGGGCCAACGTCCTGACTTTC.

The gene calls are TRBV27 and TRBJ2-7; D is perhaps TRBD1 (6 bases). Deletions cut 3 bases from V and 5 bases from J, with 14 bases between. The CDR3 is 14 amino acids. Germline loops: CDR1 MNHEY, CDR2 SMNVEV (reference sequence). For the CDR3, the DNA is TGTGCCAGCAGTTTCACAGGGAATCGGGACGAGCAGTACTTC. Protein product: CASSFTGNRDEQYF.

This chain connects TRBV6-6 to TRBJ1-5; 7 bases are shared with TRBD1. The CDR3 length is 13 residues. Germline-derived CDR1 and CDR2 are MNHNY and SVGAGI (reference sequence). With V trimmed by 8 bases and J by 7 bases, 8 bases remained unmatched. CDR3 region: CASGTAGHQPQHF. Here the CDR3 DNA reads TGTGCCAGCGGGACAGCGGGGCACCAGCCCCAGCATTTT.

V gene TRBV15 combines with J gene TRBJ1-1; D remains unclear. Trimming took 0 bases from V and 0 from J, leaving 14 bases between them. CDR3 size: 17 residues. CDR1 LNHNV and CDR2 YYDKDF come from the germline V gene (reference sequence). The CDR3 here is CATSRDGRLTLNTEAFF. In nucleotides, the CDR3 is TGTGCCACCAGCAGAGATGGAAGACTAACCTTGAACACTGAAGCTTTCTTT.

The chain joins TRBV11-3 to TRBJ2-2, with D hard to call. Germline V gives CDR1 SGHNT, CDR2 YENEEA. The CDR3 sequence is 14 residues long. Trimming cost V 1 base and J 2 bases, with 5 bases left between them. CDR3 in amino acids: CASSLGPNTGELFF. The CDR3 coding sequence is TGTGCCAGCAGCTTAGGCCCTAACACCGGGGAGCTGTTTTTT.

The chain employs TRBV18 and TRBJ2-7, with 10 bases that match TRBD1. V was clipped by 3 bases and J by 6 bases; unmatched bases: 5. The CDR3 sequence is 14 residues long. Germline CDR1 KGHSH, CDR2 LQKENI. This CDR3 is CASSPGGQGREQYF. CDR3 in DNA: TGTGCCAGCTCACCTGGGGGACAGGGGCGCGAGCAGTACTTC. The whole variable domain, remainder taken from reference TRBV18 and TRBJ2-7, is NAGVMQNPRHLVRRRGQEARLRCSPMKGHSHVYWYRQLPEEGLKFMVYLQKENIIDESGMPKERFSAEFPKEGPSILRIQQVVRGDSAAYFCASSPGGQGREQYFGPGTRLTVT.

Here the CDR3 DNA reads TGCGCCAGCAGTGAGCCCCGACTAGCGGGTACCGGGGAGCTGTTTTTT. This gives the protein CASSEPRLAGTGELFF. The rearrangement uses TRBV10-2 and TRBJ2-2; 10 bases match TRBD2. CDR3 length equals 16 residues. Germline CDR1 reads WSHSY; CDR2 reads SAAADI. The J segment lost 5 bases and the V segment lost 2 bases, leaving 5 bases of the junction unmatched.

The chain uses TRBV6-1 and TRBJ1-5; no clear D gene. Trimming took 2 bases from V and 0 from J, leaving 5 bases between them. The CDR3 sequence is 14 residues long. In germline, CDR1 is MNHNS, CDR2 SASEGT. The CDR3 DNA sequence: TGTGCCAGCAGTGAATCTTTTAGCAATCAGCCCCAGCATTTT. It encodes CASSESFSNQPQHF.

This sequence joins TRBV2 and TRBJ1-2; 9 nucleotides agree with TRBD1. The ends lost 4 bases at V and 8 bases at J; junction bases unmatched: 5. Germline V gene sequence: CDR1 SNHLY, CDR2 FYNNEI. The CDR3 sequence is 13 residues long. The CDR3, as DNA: TGTGCCAGCAGTGTGCGGGACAGGGCGGGCTACACCTTC. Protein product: CASSVRDRAGYTF.

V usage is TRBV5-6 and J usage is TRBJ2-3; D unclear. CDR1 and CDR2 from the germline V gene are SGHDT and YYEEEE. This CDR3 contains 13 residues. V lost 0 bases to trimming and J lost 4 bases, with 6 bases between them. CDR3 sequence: CASSLVGPDTQYF. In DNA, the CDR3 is TGTGCCAGCAGCTTGGTGGGTCCAGATACGCAGTATTTT. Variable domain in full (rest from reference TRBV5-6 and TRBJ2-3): DAGVTQSPTHLIKTRGQQVTLRCSPKSGHDTVSWYQQALGQGPQFIFQYYEEEERQRGNFPDRFSGHQFPNYSSELNVNALLLGDSALYLCASSLVGPDTQYFGPGTRLTVL.

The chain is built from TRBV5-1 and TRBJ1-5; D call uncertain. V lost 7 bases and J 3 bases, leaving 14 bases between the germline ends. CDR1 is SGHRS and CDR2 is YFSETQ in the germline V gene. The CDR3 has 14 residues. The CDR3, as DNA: TGCGCCAGCCTCTCTGGGTCGGACAATCAGCCCCAGCATTTT. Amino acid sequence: CASLSGSDNQPQHF.

CDR3 in amino acids: CASSLAAGRTGELFF. CDR3 DNA sequence: TGCGCCAGCAGCTTGGCAGCGGGGCGCACCGGGGAGCTGTTTTTT. The chain uses TRBV5-1 and TRBJ2-2, with 7 bases that match TRBD2. J lost 4 bases, V lost 0 bases, and 3 bases had no gene match. This CDR3 contains 15 residues. Germline-derived CDR1 and CDR2 are SGHRS and YFSETQ.

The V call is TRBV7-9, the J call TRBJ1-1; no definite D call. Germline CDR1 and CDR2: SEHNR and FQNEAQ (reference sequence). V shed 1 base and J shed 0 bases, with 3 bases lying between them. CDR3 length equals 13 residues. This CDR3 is CASSLVLNTEAFF. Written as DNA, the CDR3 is TGTGCCAGCAGCTTAGTACTGAACACTGAAGCTTTCTTT.

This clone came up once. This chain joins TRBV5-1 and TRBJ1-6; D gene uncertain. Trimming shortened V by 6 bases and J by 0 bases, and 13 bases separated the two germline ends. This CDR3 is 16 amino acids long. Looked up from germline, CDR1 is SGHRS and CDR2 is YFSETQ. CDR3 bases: TGCGCCAGCACCTCTGGCGAAAGCTCCTATAATTCACCCCTCCACTTT. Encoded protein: CASTSGESSYNSPLHF.